The 30 T cell receptor beta chains below were found in one sample sequenced in a study of T cell repertoires in cytomegalovirus infection. TCRdb ran MiXCR on the reads and lists one entry per CDR3 protein. The sample carries almost 500,000 distinct CDR3 sequences, around 11% recorded once. Sequenced input: PBMCs. These receptors were taken from a human donor in good health (CMV status not recorded). Some clones in this sample may be carry-over from other donors' samples.

This clonotype was recorded at least ten times. The rearrangement joins TRBV7-2 to TRBJ1-2; D might be TRBD1 (6 bases). The V and J ends lost 5 bases and 4 bases respectively, with 14 bases between them. The CDR3 consists of 14 residues. Germline V CDR1 and CDR2: SGHTA, FQGNSA. CDR3 protein: CASSPTPDSYGYTF. The CDR3 nucleotides are TGTGCCAGCAGCCCGACGCCGGACAGCTATGGCTACACCTTC.

This clonotype was picked up many times. V usage is TRBV28 and J usage is TRBJ1-2; D is unclear. Germline loops: CDR1 MDHEN, CDR2 SYDVKM. V lost 4 bases, J lost 4 bases, and 13 bases lay in between. The CDR3 covers 14 residues. Here the CDR3 DNA reads TGTGCCAGCAGTTCCCTCGGGTCTTCCTATGGCTACACCTTC. Translating gives CASSSLGSSYGYTF.

This clonotype was recorded at least ten times. The chain employs TRBV11-2 and TRBJ2-6; D is possibly TRBD2 (5 bases). Germline CDR1 is SGHAT and CDR2 is FQNNGV. The ends were cut back, 3 bases at V and 2 bases at J, with 8 bases in the middle. The CDR3 consists of 15 residues. CDR3 in DNA: TGTGCCAGCAGCTTCGACGGGGCTGGGGCCAACGTCCTGACTTTC. Translation: CASSFDGAGANVLTF.

This clonotype has a count of ten or more. This chain links TRBV24-1 with TRBJ2-1, with TRBD2 as a possible D gene (6 bases). The CDR3 spans 13 residues. Germline lookup yields CDR1 KGHDR and CDR2 SFDVKD. V shed 5 bases and J shed 7 bases, with 11 bases lying between them. The CDR3 region is CATSGLAPNEQFF. CDR3 DNA sequence: TGTGCCACCAGTGGCCTAGCGCCTAATGAGCAGTTCTTC.

This clonotype was observed at least ten times. The gene calls are TRBV7-3 and TRBJ2-5, with 7 bases fitting TRBD1. Germline V gives CDR1 SGHTA, CDR2 FQGTGA. Trimming at V came to 1 base and at J to 5 bases, leaving 7 bases not matched to a gene. This CDR3 has 15 amino acids. The CDR3 sequence: CASSLNGQARETQYF. DNA of the CDR3: TGTGCCAGCAGCTTAAACGGACAGGCCCGCGAGACCCAGTACTTC. Full variable domain (missing parts from reference TRBV7-3 and TRBJ2-5): GAGVSQTPSNKVTEKGKYVELRCDPISGHTALYWYRQSLGQGPEFLIYFQGTGAADDSGLPNDRFFAVRPEGSVSTLKIQRTERGDSAVYLCASSLNGQARETQYFGPGTRLLVL.

This chain links TRBV9 with TRBJ2-3; 7 bases fit TRBD1. The CDR3 covers 16 residues. V dropped 3 bases and J dropped 8; count of bases not matched to a gene: 15. The germline CDR1 and CDR2 sequences are SGDLS and YYNGEE. The CDR3 sequence: CASSEGAQQIGGTQYF. CDR3 DNA: TGTGCCAGCAGCGAGGGGGCACAGCAAATTGGTGGTACGCAGTATTTT. The variable domain in full, completed from reference TRBV9 and TRBJ2-3, reads DSGVTQTPKHLITATGQRVTLRCSPRSGDLSVYWYQQSLDQGLQFLIQYYNGEERAKGNILERFSAQQFPDLHSELNLSSLELGDSALYFCASSEGAQQIGGTQYFGPGTRLTVL.

There are many counts of this clonotype. The chain couples TRBV2 to TRBJ2-1; D is unresolved. This CDR3 is 15 amino acids long. The germline gives CDR1 SNHLY, CDR2 FYNNEI. V gave up 1 base and J gave up 2 bases, with 9 bases separating them. CDR3 bases: TGTGCCAGCAGTGAAGTGGGATCTACCTACAATGAGCAGTTCTTC. Translating gives CASSEVGSTYNEQFF.

This clonotype was seen repeatedly, ten times or more. V is TRBV5-6 and J is TRBJ2-7, with 12 bases aligning to TRBD2. V lost 5 bases to trimming and J lost 3 bases; unmatched junction nucleotides: 6. The CDR3 spans 15 residues. Looked up from germline, CDR1 is SGHDT and CDR2 is YYEEEE. The CDR3 DNA reads TGTGCCAGCAGTTCACTAGCGGGAGGTGTCTACGAGCAGTACTTC. The encoded protein is CASSSLAGGVYEQYF.

Many counts were recorded for this clonotype. This chain links TRBV6-2 or TRBV6-3 with TRBJ2-7; 7 bases agree with TRBD2. The germline gives CDR1 MNHEY, CDR2 SVGEGT. The CDR3 contains 15 residues. The V and J ends lost 2 bases and 4 bases, in that order; junction bases with no gene match: 8. This chain's CDR3 is CASSYEEPSGYEQYF. The CDR3 DNA reads TGTGCCAGCAGTTACGAAGAGCCTAGCGGATACGAGCAGTACTTC.

This chain connects TRBV3-1 to TRBJ2-1, with TRBD1 matching over 7 bases. V was clipped by 2 bases and J by 4 bases; unmatched bases: 5. Germline V gene lookup returns CDR1 LGHDT and CDR2 YNNKEL (reference sequence). This CDR3 comprises 15 residues. The CDR3 nucleotides are TGTGCCAGCAGCCAAACATGGACAGGATACAATGAGCAGTTCTTC. Its translation: CASSQTWTGYNEQFF.

In its sample, this clonotype was seen many times. The rearrangement uses TRBV19 and TRBJ1-1, with D unresolved. CDR3 length: 10 amino acids. The V end lost 9 bases, the J end lost 5 bases, and 7 bases lay between the germline ends. From germline, CDR1 is LNHDA and CDR2 SQIVND (reference sequence). CDR3 protein: CASGYTEAFF. The DNA for the CDR3 is TGTGCCAGCGGGTATACTGAAGCTTTCTTT. Using reference TRBV19 and TRBJ1-1 for the parts outside the CDR3, the full variable domain is DGGITQSPKYLFRKEGQNVTLSCEQNLNHDAMYWYRQDPGQGLRLIYYSQIVNDFQKGDIAEGYSVSREKKESFPLTVTSAQKNPTAFYLCASGYTEAFFGQGTRLTVV.

A few counts support this clonotype. The V gene is TRBV27, the J gene TRBJ1-5, with D possibly being TRBD1 (6 bases). Between the trimmed V and J ends, which lost 4 bases and 0 bases, there was a span of 16 bases. The CDR3 consists of 17 residues. The germline CDR1 and CDR2 sequences are MNHEY and SMNVEV (reference sequence). CDR3 sequence reads: CASSSGGPSYSNQPQHF. The CDR3 nucleotides are TGTGCCAGCAGTTCCGGGGGCCCTTCCTATAGCAATCAGCCCCAGCATTTT.

At least ten counts were recorded for this clonotype. The chain couples TRBV19 to TRBJ2-2; unclear D gene. The CDR3 has 15 residues. Trimming shortened V by 6 bases and J by 0 bases, and 11 bases separated the two germline ends. Looked up from germline, CDR1 is LNHDA and CDR2 is SQIVND (reference sequence). The CDR3: CASRMLAANTGELFF. For the CDR3, the DNA is TGTGCCAGTAGGATGCTCGCTGCGAACACCGGGGAGCTGTTTTTT.

This clonotype has a count of ten or more. The chain recombines TRBV28 with TRBJ2-7; no firm D call. Trimming removed 6 bases from V and 0 bases from J, with 15 bases in between. Per germline, CDR1 MDHEN and CDR2 SYDVKM. The CDR3 has 15 residues. DNA of the CDR3: TGTGCCAGCAGCCCCGCGGACGGAAGCTCCTACGAGCAGTACTTC. It codes for CASSPADGSSYEQYF.

This clonotype was recorded at least ten times. The chain carries TRBV28 and TRBJ2-2; 9 nucleotides match TRBD2. The V gene end was trimmed by 6 bases and the J gene end by 6 bases; junction bases not matched to a gene: 8. This CDR3 is built from 15 residues. Germline V gene lookup returns CDR1 MDHEN and CDR2 SYDVKM. CDR3 in DNA: TGTGCCAGCAGCCAGACTAGCGGCGGGGCCGGGGAGCTGTTTTTT. It is translated as CASSQTSGGAGELFF.

This clonotype was counted at least ten times. The chain links TRBV7-9 to TRBJ2-7; a weak D match, TRBD1 (6 bases). The CDR3 is made up of 12 amino acids. V lost 4 bases and J 6 bases, leaving 10 bases between the germline ends. Per the germline V gene, CDR1 is SEHNR and CDR2 is FQNEAQ (reference sequence). The CDR3 reads CASSSTGREQYF. CDR3 coding DNA: TGTGCCAGCAGCTCTACAGGGCGCGAGCAGTACTTC. The full variable domain, in which reference TRBV7-9 and TRBJ2-7 provide the parts outside the CDR3, is DTGVSQNPRHKITKRGQNVTFRCDPISEHNRLYWYRQTLGQGPEFLTYFQNEAQLEKSRLLSDRFSAERPKGSFSTLEIQRTEQGDSAMYLCASSSTGREQYFGPGTRLTVT.

This clonotype was picked up many times. V and J are TRBV7-3 and TRBJ2-1; a possible D gene is TRBD2 (6 bases). V was clipped by 3 bases and J by 9 bases, with 21 bases between them. This CDR3 is built from 16 residues. CDR1 and CDR2 (germline): SGHTA, FQGTGA. The CDR3 region is CASSLSRDLPRREQFF. The DNA for the CDR3 is TGTGCCAGCAGCTTGTCCCGGGACTTGCCCCGGCGTGAGCAGTTCTTC.

This clonotype was seen at least ten times. This chain uses TRBV12-3 or TRBV12-4 with TRBJ1-1, with 8 bases aligning to TRBD1. Germline trimming cut 6 bases from V and 4 bases from J; bases unmatched to any gene: 13. This CDR3 region has 16 residues. This chain's CDR3 is CASSPGAGGGGTEAFF. In DNA form, the CDR3 reads TGTGCCAGCAGCCCGGGGGCAGGGGGCGGCGGCACTGAAGCTTTCTTT.

This clonotype has just a few counts. The V call is TRBV10-3, the J call TRBJ1-3; no clear D. Per the germline V gene, CDR1 is ENHRY and CDR2 is SYGVKD. The CDR3 spans 12 residues. V was pared by 11 bases and J by 0 bases, with 8 bases between. The CDR3 bases are TGTGCCGCCCAGGACTCTGGAAACACCATATATTTT. This codes for CAAQDSGNTIYF.

This chain joins TRBV5-4 and TRBJ1-4, with 9 bases identical to TRBD1. Germline V gives CDR1 SGHNT, CDR2 YYREEE (reference sequence). The V and J ends lost 4 bases and 5 bases, in that order; junction bases with no gene match: 6. The CDR3 totals 15 residues. The chain's CDR3 is CASSKSGTGNEKLFF. In DNA, the CDR3 is TGTGCCAGCAGCAAATCCGGGACAGGGAATGAAAAACTGTTTTTT.

J is TRBJ2-3 and V is TRBV12-3 or TRBV12-4; D is possibly TRBD2 (6 bases). The V end lost 5 bases, the J end lost 6 bases, and 12 bases lay between the germline ends. CDR3 size: 13 residues. In DNA form, the CDR3 reads TGTGCCAGCAGTACGATGGGAGGTGATACGCAGTATTTT. The encoded protein is CASSTMGGDTQYF.

This clonotype turned up a few times. The rearrangement uses TRBV2 and TRBJ1-1, with TRBD1 identical over 7 bases. Looked up from germline, CDR1 is SNHLY and CDR2 is FYNNEI. CDR3 length equals 15 residues. V was clipped by 5 bases and J by 5 bases; unmatched bases: 11. CDR3 coding DNA: TGTGCCAGCAGTAGCGAACAGGGGTCGTCGACTGAAGCTTTCTTT. It translates to CASSSEQGSSTEAFF.

The CDR3 is CASSVEVGRGYEQYF. The CDR3 bases are TGTGCCAGCAGTGTGGAGGTGGGAAGAGGGTACGAGCAGTACTTC. This chain links TRBV2 with TRBJ2-7; tentatively, D is TRBD2 (5 bases). CDR1 is SNHLY and CDR2 is FYNNEI in the germline V gene. V was shortened by 4 bases and J by 4 bases, with 17 bases between the two germline ends. The CDR3 runs to 15 residues.

The chain recombines TRBV5-8 with TRBJ2-5, with 9 nucleotides matching TRBD1. The CDR3 has 14 residues. In germline, CDR1 is SGHTS, CDR2 YDEGEE. V shed 3 bases, J shed 4 bases, and the junction held 4 bases outside the gene matches. The CDR3 nucleotides are TGTGCCAGCAGCTCCCGGGACAGGGTAGAGACCCAGTACTTC. Translated: CASSSRDRVETQYF.

The sample holds many counts of this clonotype. The chain's CDR3 is CATQSGLLGNQPQHF. CDR3 DNA sequence: TGTGCCACCCAGTCTGGACTGCTCGGGAATCAGCCCCAGCATTTT. The chain combines TRBV15 with TRBJ1-5; D is unclear. Germline values: CDR1 LNHNV, CDR2 YYDKDF (reference sequence). This CDR3 is 15 amino acids long. The V gene lost 8 bases and the J gene lost 4 bases, with 18 bases spanning the gap.

The table lists this clonotype with a few counts. V gene TRBV20-1 combines with J gene TRBJ1-2; D ambiguous. This CDR3 comprises 11 residues. In germline, CDR1 is DFQATT, CDR2 SNEGSKA (reference sequence). V lost 1 base and J lost 5, with 5 bases in between. Written as DNA, the CDR3 is TGCAGTGCTAGAGGCCAATATGGCTACACCTTC. It translates to CSARGQYGYTF.

This sequence joins TRBV23-1 and TRBJ1-3; D unclear. TRBV23-1 is flagged as an ORF with uncertain function. The V and J ends lost 0 bases and 0 bases respectively, with 21 bases between them. The CDR3 totals 20 residues. CDR3 nucleotides: TGCGCCAGCAGTCAATCGCTGAGAAACCCCTCTCTGAGCTCTGGAAACACCATATATTTT. Protein: CASSQSLRNPSLSSGNTIYF.

This clonotype showed up many times. The chain couples TRBV7-8 to TRBJ2-2, with 7 positions matching TRBD1. The V segment lost 5 bases and the J segment 2 bases; nucleotides outside the gene matches: 8. The CDR3 is 16 amino acids. Per the germline V gene, CDR1 is SGHVS and CDR2 is FQNEAQ. The CDR3 reads CASSPYRGPNTGELFF. The CDR3 nucleotides are TGTGCCAGCAGCCCGTACAGGGGCCCCAACACCGGGGAGCTGTTTTTT.

This clonotype was picked up many times. The chain employs TRBV29-1 and TRBJ2-7; TRBD1 matches at 9 bases. The trim removed 6 bases at V and 6 bases at J, leaving 12 bases unmatched. The germline gives CDR1 SQVTM, CDR2 ANQGSEA. The CDR3 extends over 14 amino acids. In DNA form, the CDR3 reads TGCAGCGTAGCCACTCCGGGACAGGGAGGCGAGCAGTACTTC. Translating it yields CSVATPGQGGEQYF.

This clonotype was counted at least ten times. V gene TRBV2 combines with J gene TRBJ1-1; 9 nucleotides align to TRBD1. Germline V lookup: CDR1 SNHLY, CDR2 FYNNEI. Trimming cost V 5 bases and J 3 bases; bases outside gene matches: 7. This CDR3 region has 15 residues. In DNA, the CDR3 is TGTGCCAGCAGTATTCGCCGGGACAGGGACACTGAAGCTTTCTTT. Translation: CASSIRRDRDTEAFF.